This TCR beta chain came from a study of somatic mutations in cytotoxic T cells in rheumatoid arthritis (dated by TCRdb to about 2017). Background for the entire study: A FACSAria II or Sony SH800 was used to flow-sort some V beta antibody-stained T-cell populations at nearly 100% purity, and TCRB sequencing was also done on sorted V beta1+ cells. For some 68 rheumatoid arthritis patients and roughly 22 healthy controls, TCRB deep sequencing was carried out. To characterize clonality, the study used TCRB deep sequencing while asking whether somatic mutations are carried by expanded CD8+ T-cell clones in newly diagnosed, untreated rheumatoid arthritis. The median ages of the patient and control groups were essentially identical. What the study reported, not specific to this receptor: The antigen targets of the expanded CD8+ clones were unknown, and absence from virus-specific databases did not rule out viral specificity. CD8+ clonality increased with age in patients (Spearman r ~ 0.47) but not in healthy controls. Several identical CD8+ TCRB sequences were found in both blood and synovial fluid, and in about an eighth of the roughly 60 patients the largest CD8+ clone exceeded 20% of CD8+ cells. CD8+ T-cell clonality did not differ significantly between rheumatoid arthritis patients and age-matched healthy controls. No adjustment for multiple comparisons was made for the slight TRBV07 underrepresentation in patients.

With a median age of approximately 56 years (range about 21-75) and around 50% female, the healthy controls consisted of some 20 blood donors whose buffy coats were used. On an AutoMACS, CD4+ and CD8+ cells were isolated via positive magnetic bead selection, and their purity was verified by flow cytometry. Peripheral blood mononuclear cells were isolated by Ficoll-Paque PLUS density gradient separation. Using Nucleospin Tissue or Tissue XS kits, DNA was extracted from CD4-enriched, CD8-enriched or PBMC samples, with quantification by a Qubit 2.0 fluorometer. V has 8 bases trimmed and J has 6 bases trimmed; junction bases matching no gene number 5. Looking up the germline V gene yields CDR1 WSHSY and CDR2 SAAADI. The CDR3 spans 13 residues, from the cysteine through the phenylalanine. The only DNA kept is the CDR3, 39 bases in frame from the first base. On this clone itself: Its specific antigen is unknown. The record has no base qualities; no much larger clone is one base away.

Genomic DNA underwent TCRB CDR3 sequencing using the immunoSEQ assay. As for the original processing: Nothing other than productive TCRB rearrangements was included in the analyses. Defining a clone by its unique TCRB CDR3 sequence, the study calculated clonality as a productive clonality index derived from Shannon entropy. The template counts of each clone relative to the total templates per sample were used to calculate repertoire overlap between two samples. Flow cytometry-measured V-gene usage correlated with V-gene usage from TCRB sequencing, with a Spearman r of about 0.65. TCRdb limited this immuneACCESS table to in-frame rearrangements with V and J called. A share of clones is missing; checked studies link under half to unresolved V genes, and the rest is unexplained. V and J calls plus clone size are reproduced from that table; the DNA served to infer D and trimming. The sample includes 20,000 to 25,000 clones, with around 84% observed a single time. The top ten clonotypes cover approximately 17% of the sample.

This clonotype was sampled from a woman in her forties or fifties in good health. Sequencing was done on a sample of CD8+ T cells sorted from blood. The chain employs TRBV10-2 and TRBJ2-2, with TRBD1 matching 8 junction bases. In nucleotide form, the sequence is TGCGCCAGCCTGGACAGGGTCCCCGGGGAGCTGTTTTTT. Its translation is CASLDRVPGELFF.